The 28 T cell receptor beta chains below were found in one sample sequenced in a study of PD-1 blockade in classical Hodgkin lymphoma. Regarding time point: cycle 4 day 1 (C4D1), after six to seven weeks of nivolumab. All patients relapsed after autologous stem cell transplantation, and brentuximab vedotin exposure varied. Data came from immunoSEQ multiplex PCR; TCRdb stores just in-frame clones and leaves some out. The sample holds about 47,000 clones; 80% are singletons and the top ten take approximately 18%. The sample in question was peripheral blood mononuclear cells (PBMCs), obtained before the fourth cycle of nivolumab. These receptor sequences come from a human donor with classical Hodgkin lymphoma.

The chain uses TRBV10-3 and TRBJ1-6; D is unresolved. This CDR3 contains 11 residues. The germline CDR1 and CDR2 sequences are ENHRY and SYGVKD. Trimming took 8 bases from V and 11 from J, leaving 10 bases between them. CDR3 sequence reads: CAIGGAAPLHF. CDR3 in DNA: TGTGCCATCGGAGGTGCGGCACCCCTCCACTTT.

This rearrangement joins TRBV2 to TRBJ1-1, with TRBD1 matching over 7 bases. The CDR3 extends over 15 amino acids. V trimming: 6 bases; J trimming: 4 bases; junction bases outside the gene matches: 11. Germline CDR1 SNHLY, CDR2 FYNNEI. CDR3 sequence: CASRGAQGIGTEAFF. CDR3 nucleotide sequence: TGTGCCAGCAGGGGAGCACAGGGGATCGGCACTGAAGCTTTCTTT.

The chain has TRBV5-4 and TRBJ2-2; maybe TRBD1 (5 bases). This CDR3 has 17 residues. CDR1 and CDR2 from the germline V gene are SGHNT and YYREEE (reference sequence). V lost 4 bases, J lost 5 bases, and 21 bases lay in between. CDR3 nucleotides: TGTGCCAGCAGCCCCCGGTCGGGCTCCCAGGGTACCGGGGAGCTGTTTTTT. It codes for CASSPRSGSQGTGELFF.

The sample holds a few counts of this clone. The CDR3 sequence is CASSLGRGISYEQYF. The CDR3 nucleotides are TGCGCCAGCAGCTTGGGACGCGGGATCTCCTACGAGCAGTACTTC. The chain combines TRBV5-1 with TRBJ2-7, with D possibly matching TRBD2 (6 bases). Trimming cost V 0 bases and J 0 bases, with 10 bases left between them. This CDR3 is 15 amino acids long. Germline V gene sequence: CDR1 SGHRS, CDR2 YFSETQ.

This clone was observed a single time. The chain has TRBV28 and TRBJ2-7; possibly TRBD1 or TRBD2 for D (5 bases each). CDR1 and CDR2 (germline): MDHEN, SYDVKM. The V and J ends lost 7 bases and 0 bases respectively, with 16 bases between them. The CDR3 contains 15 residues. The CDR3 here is CASTGWGSFSYEQYF. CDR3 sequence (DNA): TGTGCCAGCACCGGTTGGGGGTCTTTCTCCTACGAGCAGTACTTC.

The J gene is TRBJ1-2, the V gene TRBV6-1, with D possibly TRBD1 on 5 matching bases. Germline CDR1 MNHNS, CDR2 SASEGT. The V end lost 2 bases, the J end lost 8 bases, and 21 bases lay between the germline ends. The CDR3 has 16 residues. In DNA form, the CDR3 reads TGTGCCAGCAGTGAATACCCTATGAGGGGTTCCTCAGGCTACACCTTC. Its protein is CASSEYPMRGSSGYTF.

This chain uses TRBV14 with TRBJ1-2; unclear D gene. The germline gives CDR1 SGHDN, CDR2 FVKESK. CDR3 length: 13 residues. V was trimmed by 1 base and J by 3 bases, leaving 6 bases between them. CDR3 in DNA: TGTGCCAGCAGCCAAGTATTGTACTATGGCTACACCTTC. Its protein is CASSQVLYYGYTF.

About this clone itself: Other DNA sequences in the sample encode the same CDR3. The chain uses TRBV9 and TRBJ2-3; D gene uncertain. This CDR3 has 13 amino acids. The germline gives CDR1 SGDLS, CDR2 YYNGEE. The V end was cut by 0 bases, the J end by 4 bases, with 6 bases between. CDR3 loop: CASSVGSPDTQYF. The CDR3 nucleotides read TGTGCCAGCAGCGTAGGGAGCCCAGATACGCAGTATTTT. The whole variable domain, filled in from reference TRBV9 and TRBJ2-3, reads DSGVTQTPKHLITATGQRVTLRCSPRSGDLSVYWYQQSLDQGLQFLIQYYNGEERAKGNILERFSAQQFPDLHSELNLSSLELGDSALYFCASSVGSPDTQYFGPGTRLTVL.

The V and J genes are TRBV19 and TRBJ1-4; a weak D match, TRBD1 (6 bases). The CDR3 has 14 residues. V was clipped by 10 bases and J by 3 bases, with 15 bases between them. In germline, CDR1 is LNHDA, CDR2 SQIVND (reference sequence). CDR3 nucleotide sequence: TGTGCCACCAAGGGGGGGATCGCTAATGAAAAACTGTTTTTT. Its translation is CATKGGIANEKLFF.

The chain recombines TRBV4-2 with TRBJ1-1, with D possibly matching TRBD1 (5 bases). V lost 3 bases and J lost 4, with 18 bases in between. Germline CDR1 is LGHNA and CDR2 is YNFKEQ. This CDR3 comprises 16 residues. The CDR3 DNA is TGTGCCAGCAGCCACCACGGGGCCGATCCAGGCACTGAAGCTTTCTTT. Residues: CASSHHGADPGTEAFF.

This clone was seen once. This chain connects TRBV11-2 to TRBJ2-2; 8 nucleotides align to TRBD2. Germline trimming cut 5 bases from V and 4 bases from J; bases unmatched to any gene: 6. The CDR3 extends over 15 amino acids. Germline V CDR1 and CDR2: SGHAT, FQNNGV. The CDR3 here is CASSLGLASTGELFF. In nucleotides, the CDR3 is TGTGCCAGCAGCCTCGGACTAGCCAGCACCGGGGAGCTGTTTTTT.

CDR3 nucleotide sequence: TGTGCCAGCAGCCAGGCGAAGGACTATGGCTACACCTTC. It is translated as CASSQAKDYGYTF. The rearrangement uses TRBV6-1 and TRBJ1-2, with unresolved D. CDR3 length: 13 residues. Trimming left V 6 bases short and J 3 bases short, with 11 bases between. CDR1 and CDR2 from the germline V gene are MNHNS and SASEGT.

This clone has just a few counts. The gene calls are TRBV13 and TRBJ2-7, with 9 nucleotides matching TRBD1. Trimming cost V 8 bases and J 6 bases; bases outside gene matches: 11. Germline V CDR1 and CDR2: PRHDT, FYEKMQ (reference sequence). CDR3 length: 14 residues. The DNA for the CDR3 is TGTGCCAGCTCAACCGGGACAGGGTCGCTCGAGCAGTACTTC. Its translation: CASSTGTGSLEQYF.

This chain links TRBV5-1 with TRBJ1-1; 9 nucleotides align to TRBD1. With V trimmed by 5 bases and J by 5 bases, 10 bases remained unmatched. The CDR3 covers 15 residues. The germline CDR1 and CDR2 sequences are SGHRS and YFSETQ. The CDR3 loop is CASSMTGGSWTEAFF. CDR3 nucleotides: TGCGCCAGCAGTATGACAGGGGGGAGTTGGACTGAAGCTTTCTTT.

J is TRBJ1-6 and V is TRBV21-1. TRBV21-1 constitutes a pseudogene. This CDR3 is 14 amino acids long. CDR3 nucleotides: TGTGCCACCCACAAACCCGGGCCCCATTCACCCCTCCACTTT. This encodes CATHKPGPHSPLHF.

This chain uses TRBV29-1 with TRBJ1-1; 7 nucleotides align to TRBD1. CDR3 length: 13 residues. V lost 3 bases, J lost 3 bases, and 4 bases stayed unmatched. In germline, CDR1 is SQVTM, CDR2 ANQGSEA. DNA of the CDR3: TGCAGCGTTGAGCCACAGGGGTACACTGAAGCTTTCTTT. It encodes CSVEPQGYTEAFF.

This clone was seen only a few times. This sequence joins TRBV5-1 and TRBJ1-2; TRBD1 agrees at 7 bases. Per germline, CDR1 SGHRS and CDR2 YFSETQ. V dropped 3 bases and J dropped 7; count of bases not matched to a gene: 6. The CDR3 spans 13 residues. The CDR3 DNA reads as TGCGCCAGCAGCTCCACAGGGGATCGTGGCTACACCTTC. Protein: CASSSTGDRGYTF.

CDR3 amino acids: CASSLRAPTRSSGANVLTF. The CDR3 bases are TGTGCCAGCAGTTTGAGGGCCCCCACCCGAAGCTCTGGGGCCAACGTCCTGACTTTC. The chain links TRBV27 to TRBJ2-6; D possibly corresponds to TRBD2 (5 bases). Trimming left V 3 bases short and J 0 bases short, with 18 bases between. The length of the CDR3 is 19 residues. The germline CDR1 and CDR2 sequences are MNHEY and SMNVEV (reference sequence).

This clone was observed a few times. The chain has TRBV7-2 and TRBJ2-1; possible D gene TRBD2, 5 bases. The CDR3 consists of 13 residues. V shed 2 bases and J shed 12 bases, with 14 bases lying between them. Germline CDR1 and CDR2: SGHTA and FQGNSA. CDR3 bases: TGTGCCAGCAGCTTAAGTCAAGCGGAAATGCAGTTCTTC. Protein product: CASSLSQAEMQFF. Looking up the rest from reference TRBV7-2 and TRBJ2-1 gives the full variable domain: GAGVSQSPSNKVTEKGKDVELRCDPISGHTALYWYRQSLGQGLEFLIYFQGNSAPDKSGLPSDRFSAERTGGSVSTLTIQRTQQEDSAVYLCASSLSQAEMQFFGPGTRLTVL.

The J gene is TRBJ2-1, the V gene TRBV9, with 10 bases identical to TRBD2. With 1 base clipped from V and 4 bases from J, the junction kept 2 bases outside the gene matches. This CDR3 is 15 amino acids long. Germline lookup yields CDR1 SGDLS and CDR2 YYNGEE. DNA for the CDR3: TGTGCCAGCAGCGTAAAAGCGGGAGGGTACAATGAGCAGTTCTTC. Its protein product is CASSVKAGGYNEQFF.

The CDR3 sequence is CASSLDQGLTFGNTIYF. The CDR3 coding sequence is TGTGCCAGCAGCTTAGACCAGGGGCTGACGTTCGGAAACACCATATATTTT. The rearrangement uses TRBV7-2 and TRBJ1-3, with D tentatively TRBD1 (6 bases). The CDR3 has 17 amino acids. Germline values: CDR1 SGHTA, CDR2 FQGNSA. The V end was cut by 1 base, the J end by 4 bases, with 17 bases between.

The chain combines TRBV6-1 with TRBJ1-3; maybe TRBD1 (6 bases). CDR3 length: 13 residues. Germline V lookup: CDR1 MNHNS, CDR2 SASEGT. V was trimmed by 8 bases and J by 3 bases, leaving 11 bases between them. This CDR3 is CASLQGYGNTIYF. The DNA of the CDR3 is TGTGCCAGCCTACAGGGATATGGAAACACCATATATTTT.

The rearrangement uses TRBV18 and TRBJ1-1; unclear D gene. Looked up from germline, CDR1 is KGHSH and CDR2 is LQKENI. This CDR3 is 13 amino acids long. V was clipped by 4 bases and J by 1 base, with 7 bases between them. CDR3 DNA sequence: TGTGCCAGCTCACTACACCCGAACACTGAAGCTTTCTTT. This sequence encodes CASSLHPNTEAFF. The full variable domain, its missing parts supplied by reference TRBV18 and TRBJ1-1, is NAGVMQNPRHLVRRRGQEARLRCSPMKGHSHVYWYRQLPEEGLKFMVYLQKENIIDESGMPKERFSAEFPKEGPSILRIQQVVRGDSAAYFCASSLHPNTEAFFGQGTRLTVV.

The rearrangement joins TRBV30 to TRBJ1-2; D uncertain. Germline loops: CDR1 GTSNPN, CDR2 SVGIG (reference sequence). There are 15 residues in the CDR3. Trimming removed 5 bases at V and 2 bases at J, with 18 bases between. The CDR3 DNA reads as TGTGCCTGGGCCCCCCAACTCAACGGGAACTATGGCTACACCTTC. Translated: CAWAPQLNGNYGYTF.

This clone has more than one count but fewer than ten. The CDR3 region is CASSATGSHTEAFF. The DNA of the CDR3 is TGTGCCAGCAGCGCCACAGGGTCCCACACTGAAGCTTTCTTT. The chain carries TRBV7-6 and TRBJ1-1; D is perhaps TRBD1 (6 bases). The CDR3 sequence is 14 residues long. Trimming pared 5 bases from V and 3 bases from J, leaving 13 bases between. Looked up from germline, CDR1 is SGHVS and CDR2 is FNYEAQ.

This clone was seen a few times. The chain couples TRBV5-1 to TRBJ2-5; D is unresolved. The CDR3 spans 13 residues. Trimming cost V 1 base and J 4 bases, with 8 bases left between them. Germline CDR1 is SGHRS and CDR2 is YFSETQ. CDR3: CASSLSQTETQYF. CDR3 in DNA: TGCGCCAGCAGCTTGAGCCAGACAGAGACCCAGTACTTC.

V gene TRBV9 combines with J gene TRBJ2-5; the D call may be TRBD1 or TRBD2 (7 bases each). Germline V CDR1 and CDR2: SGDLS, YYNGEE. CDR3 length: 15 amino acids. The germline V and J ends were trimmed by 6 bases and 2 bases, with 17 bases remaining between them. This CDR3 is CASTPGGGQQETQYF. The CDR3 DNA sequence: TGTGCCAGCACTCCAGGGGGGGGGCAACAAGAGACCCAGTACTTC. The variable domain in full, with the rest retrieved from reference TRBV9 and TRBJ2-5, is DSGVTQTPKHLITATGQRVTLRCSPRSGDLSVYWYQQSLDQGLQFLIQYYNGEERAKGNILERFSAQQFPDLHSELNLSSLELGDSALYFCASTPGGGQQETQYFGPGTRLLVL.

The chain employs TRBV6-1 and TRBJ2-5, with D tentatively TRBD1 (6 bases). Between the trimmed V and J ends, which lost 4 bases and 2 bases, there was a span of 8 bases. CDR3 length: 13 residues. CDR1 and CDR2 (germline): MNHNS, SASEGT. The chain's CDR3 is CASSARGQETQYF. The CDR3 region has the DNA TGTGCCAGCAGTGCTAGGGGGCAAGAGACCCAGTACTTC.